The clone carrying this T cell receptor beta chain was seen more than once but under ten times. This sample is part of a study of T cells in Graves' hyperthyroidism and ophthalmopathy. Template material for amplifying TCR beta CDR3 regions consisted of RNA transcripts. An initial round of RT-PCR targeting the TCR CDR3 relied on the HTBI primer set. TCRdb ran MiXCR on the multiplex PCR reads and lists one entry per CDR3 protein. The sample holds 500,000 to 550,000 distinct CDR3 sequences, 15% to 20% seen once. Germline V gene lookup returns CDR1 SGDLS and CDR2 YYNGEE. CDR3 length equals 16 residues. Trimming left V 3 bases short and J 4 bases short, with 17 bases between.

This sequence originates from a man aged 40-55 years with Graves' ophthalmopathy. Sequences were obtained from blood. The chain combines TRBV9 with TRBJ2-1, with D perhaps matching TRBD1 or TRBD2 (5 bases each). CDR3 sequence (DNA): TGTGCCAGCAGCGGTACCCGGGACCATCGGTACAATGAGCAGTTCTTC. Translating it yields CASSGTRDHRYNEQFF.